This T cell receptor (beta chain) was recorded in a study of T cells in Graves' hyperthyroidism and ophthalmopathy (dated 2019 in TCRdb). Regarding the research as a whole: Peripheral blood was collected at initial diagnosis, before any treatment. To identify distinguishing TCR V-J signatures, a discovery cohort of around 98 patients was used, comprising 40 to 45 with Graves' ophthalmopathy and some 60 with stable Graves' hyperthyroidism. Prospective prediction of ophthalmopathy was tested in an independent validation cohort of fewer than 20 hyperthyroidism patients and 15 to 17 patients who later progressed to ophthalmopathy. According to the paper, TCR Vbeta CDR3 sequencing was carried out on over 130 peripheral blood samples, which came from 40 to 45 ophthalmopathy, 70 to 80 hyperthyroidism and about 17 progressor patients. After sampling, hyperthyroidism patients received methimazole starting at 30 mg daily, and ophthalmopathy patients received high-dose intravenous methylprednisolone. The study also compared thyroid tissue and blood T-cell repertoires from about six Graves' hyperthyroidism patients. For training and testing, the 80 to 100 patients in the discovery cohort were randomly divided in a 7:3 ratio. What the study reported, not specific to this receptor: Most expanded thyroid clonotypes (frequency above 0.001) were also detected in blood, a finding suggesting that blood repertoires may reflect thyroid immune responses. No statistical method was used to set the sample size in advance, and investigators knew the group allocation. Ophthalmopathy was separated from stable hyperthyroidism by a 13 V-J signature model, with roughly 88% sensitivity and about 81% specificity obtained in cross-validation and 80%/75% obtained in testing. In validation, progression to ophthalmopathy was predicted by the model with 70.59% sensitivity and roughly 76% specificity, a median of approximately 6.5 months before onset.

This clonotype was observed a handful of times. The antigen it recognizes is unknown. Base qualities were left out, and no much larger clone turns up one base away. V is shortened by 5 bases, J by 7 bases, and the region joining them spans 9 bases. CDR1 and CDR2 are read off the germline V gene as SQVTM and ANQGSEA. Inclusive of the bounding cysteine and phenylalanine, the CDR3 is 12 residues long. The entry retains the CDR3 DNA only, 36 bases that are in frame from base 1. Amplification of TCR beta CDR3 regions was carried out from RNA transcripts. A first-round RT-PCR of the TCR CDR3 used the HTBI primer set with the Qiagen OneStep RT-PCR kit. Libraries were constructed in a second round of multiplex PCR, after which size selection and purification were performed. Sequencing of the libraries was done on an Illumina HiSeq2000 using paired-end 100 bp reads. The paper's processing steps were these. SOAPnuke was used to process the raw data, removing reads that contained adapters or uncalled bases, had a mean Phred below 15, or lacked an exact match to the constant primer or identifier. High-quality paired reads were merged using COPE v1.2.5, and each unique nucleotide sequence was defined as a clonotype. Clonotypes were aligned to IMGT TRBV, TRBD and TRBJ reference segments using MiTCR v1.1. The analysis included only V-J combinations with a frequency above 0.0001, which together covered approximately 99% of the repertoires. A TCS score was defined as the ratio of F50 (clonal expansion) to E x V (chaos), with BLOSUM62-based TCRdist applied between CDR3 peptides within each V-J. Welch's t-statistics and random forest reduced 450 to 600 V-J features to under 15, which were used in a naive Bayes classifier (R e1071). Starting from the raw public reads, TCRdb applied fastp trimming at Q25, assembled clones with MiXCR and retained in-frame beta chains. Each CDR3 protein gets just one entry, which takes the most common genes and DNA from the rows behind it. The V and J calls and clone size come from TCRdb's table, not from the authors' own analysis. The sample table contains roughly 380,000 distinct CDR3 sequences; only one count was recorded for roughly 14% of them. The ten largest clones add up to under 25% of the sample.

Hyperthyroidism patients were newly diagnosed, with disease duration under 2 months, and aged 18 to 65 years. Exclusion was applied to patients with uncontrolled infections, other autoimmune diseases, pregnancy or lactation. Diagnoses relied on clinical symptoms, serum thyroxine and TRAb, thyroid ultrasound and orbital computed tomography. For progressor patients, blood was drawn at the first diagnosis of hyperthyroidism, before any ophthalmopathy symptoms had appeared. PBMCs were separated from 10 ml of fresh peripheral blood using Ficoll-Paque density gradient centrifugation. Progressor patients were defined as those initially diagnosed with Graves' hyperthyroidism in whom ophthalmopathy developed during follow-up. Trizol reagent was used to extract total RNA, and RNA quality was then checked on an Agilent 2100 Bioanalyzer.

This chain joins TRBV29-1 to TRBJ1-6; confidence is insufficient to name the D gene. The source is a man aged 25 to 40 with Graves' hyperthyroidism that later progressed to Graves' ophthalmopathy. The specimen was blood. The nucleotides read TGCAGCGTTCAAGCGGGGAATTCACCCCTCCACTTT. This yields the protein CSVQAGNSPLHF. Outside the CDR3, residues come from the reference TRBV29-1 and TRBJ1-6 proteins, so the full variable domain is: SAVISQKPSRDICQRGTSLTIQCQVDSQVTMMFWYRQQPGQSLTLIATANQGSEATYESGFVIDKFPISRPNLTFSTLTVSNMSPEDSSIYLCSVQAGNSPLHFGNGTRLTVT.